The subject of this entry is one T cell receptor (beta chain). Its antigen is not identified. The sample originates from a study of shared clonotypes between healthy human individuals. Study results and limitations: Sampling covered nothing but blood. Tissue TCR repertoires likely differ from those found in blood. Sharing of clonotypes among donors was expected to vary with sequencing depth.

V shed 3 bases, J shed 9 bases, and the junction held 8 bases outside the gene matches. This CDR3 region has 16 residues. CDR1 and CDR2 (germline): SGDLS, YYNGEE. In the study's own analysis: ImmunoSEQ only sent back junction sequences with no quality scores, so filtering was done differently. Sequenced by immunoSEQ multiplex PCR; TCRdb stores in-frame clones only, minus some. D and trimming come from the DNA, and the V and J calls and clone size come from that table. The sample lists 400,000 to 600,000 clones; over 60% were seen once. Input material: PBMCs. The sequence was collected from a woman in her forties in good health. Some clones in this sample may be carry-over from other donors' samples. This chain joins TRBV9 and TRBJ1-6, with TRBD1 matching over 11 bases. This CDR3 reads CASSANRDRGFSPLHF. CDR3 coding DNA: TGTGCCAGCAGCGCGAACCGGGACAGGGGGTTTTCACCCCTCCACTTT.